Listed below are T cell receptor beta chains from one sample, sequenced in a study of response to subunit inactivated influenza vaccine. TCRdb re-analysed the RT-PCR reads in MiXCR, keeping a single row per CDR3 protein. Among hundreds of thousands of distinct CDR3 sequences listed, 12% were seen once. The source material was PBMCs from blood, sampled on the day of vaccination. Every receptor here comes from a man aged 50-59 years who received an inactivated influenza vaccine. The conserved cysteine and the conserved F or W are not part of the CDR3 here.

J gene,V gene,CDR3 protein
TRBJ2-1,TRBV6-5,ASSSRPGGRYNEQF
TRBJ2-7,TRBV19,ASSRHGDRGPQY
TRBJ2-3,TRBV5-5,ASSPGVRTGTDTQY
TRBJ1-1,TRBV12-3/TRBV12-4,ASRIYPGLNTEAF
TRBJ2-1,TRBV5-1,ASRPTVGGSYNEQF
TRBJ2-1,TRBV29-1,SVDGLAGGGNEQF
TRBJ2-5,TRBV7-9,ASSLNRDQETQY
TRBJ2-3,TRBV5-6,ASNFPGPRTDTQY
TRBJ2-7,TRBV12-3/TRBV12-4,ASSFNPQTEQY
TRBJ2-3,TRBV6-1,ASSWGMRTQY
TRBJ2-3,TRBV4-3,ASSQGSRVGGNTQY
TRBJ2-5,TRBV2,ASSGQGSETQY
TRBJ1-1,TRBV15,ATSRDRGGQSAEAF
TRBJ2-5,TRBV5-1,ASRKEGETQY
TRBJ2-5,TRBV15,ATSREAFSETQY
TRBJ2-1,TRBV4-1,ASSPEAGQGYNEQF
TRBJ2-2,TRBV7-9,ASSSGVSNTGELF
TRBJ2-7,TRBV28,ASSSIGDRVPYEQY
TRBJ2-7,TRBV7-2,ASSLEAGAAPYEQY
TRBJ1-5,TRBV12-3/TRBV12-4,ASSYAGSNQPQH
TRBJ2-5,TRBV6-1,ASINGALAGRETQY
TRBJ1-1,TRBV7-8,ASSAGPGAGTEAF
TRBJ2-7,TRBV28,ASRSGVSEQY
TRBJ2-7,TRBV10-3,AIGRVGSHEQY
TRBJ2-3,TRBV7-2,ASSLGGARDTQY
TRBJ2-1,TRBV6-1,ASSRAGTGVNEQF
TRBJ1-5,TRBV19,ASSIRGTGNQPQH
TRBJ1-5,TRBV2,ASRATGGQPQH
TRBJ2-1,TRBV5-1,ASSLTGGVSYNEQF
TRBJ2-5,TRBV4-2,ASSPIPGLAGETQY
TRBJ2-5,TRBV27,ASSPQGWETQY
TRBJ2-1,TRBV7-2,ASSRTGTINEQF